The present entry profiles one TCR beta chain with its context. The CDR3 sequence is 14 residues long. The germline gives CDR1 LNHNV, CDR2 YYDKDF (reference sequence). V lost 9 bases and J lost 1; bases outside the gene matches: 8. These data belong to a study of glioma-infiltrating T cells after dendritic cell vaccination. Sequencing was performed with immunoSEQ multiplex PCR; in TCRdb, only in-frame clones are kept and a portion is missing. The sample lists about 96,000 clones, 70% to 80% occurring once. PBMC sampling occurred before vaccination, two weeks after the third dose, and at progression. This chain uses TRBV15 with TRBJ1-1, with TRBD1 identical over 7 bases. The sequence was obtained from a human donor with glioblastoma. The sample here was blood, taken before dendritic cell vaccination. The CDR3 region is CATRSGQANTEAFF. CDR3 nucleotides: TGTGCCACGCGGAGTGGACAGGCGAACACTGAAGCTTTCTTT.